The subject of this entry is one TCR beta chain. It has no known antigen specificity. One base away there is no much larger clone; base qualities are not given. Libraries were built with the immunoSEQ multiplex PCR assay. Rearranged TCR beta chain sequences were amplified using the hsTCRB Kit according to the manufacturer's protocol. Sequencing of TCRB libraries was carried out on an Illumina MiSeq. Per the source publication's procedure: The kit vendor's proprietary platform handled demultiplexing, trimming and gene mapping. Entries here come from immuneACCESS through TCRdb and include only in-frame sequences with V and J called. Some clones fail to appear in such tables; in the studies checked, an unresolved V gene covers under half of the shortfall, and the cause of the remainder is unknown. V and J calls and clone size come straight from that table; D and trimming were deduced from the DNA. The sample table lists some 33,000 clones, almost 80% of them with a count of one. About 9.3% of the sample lies in the top ten.

These data come from a study of a mutant IDH1 vaccine in newly diagnosed glioma (TCRdb year 2021). Looking at the study overall: Vaccination started 4-6 weeks after radiotherapy alone, or was given together with temozolomide cycles in the groups whose treatment included chemotherapy. Peripheral blood was collected at six visits: V03 (baseline), V05, V07, V10, V12 and V13. Before enrollment, patients had received standard therapy of radiotherapy alone, temozolomide alone, or radiochemotherapy with temozolomide; most received the combination. The week-35 safety follow-up was designated visit V12, and the week-47 end of study was designated visit V13. Of the approximately 35 treated patients, roughly 60% were male and approximately 38% were female, and a mean age of roughly 40 years was recorded. Longitudinal TCRB deep sequencing was done for 25 treated patients, wherever samples were available for exploratory analyses. On the study overall, not on this receptor specifically: Immune responses induced by the vaccine were seen in around 93% of patients across multiple MHC alleles. PBMC samples for TCRB deep sequencing were selected based on availability. Pseudoprogression appeared unrelated to alterations in the top peripheral T cell clonotypes detected by TCRB sequencing. According to the authors, sample limitations meant that analyses of patient blood samples could not be reproduced.

From cysteine to phenylalanine, the CDR3 is 16 amino acids long. Here the CDR3 DNA is all that survives: 48 bases in frame from base 1. V is clipped by 2 bases and J by 1 base, and the sequence between their germline boundaries is 15 bases long. For CDR1 and CDR2, the germline V gene lists ENHRY and SYGVKD. Per the publication, the time point label means: week 35, safety follow-up. Each vaccine dose was 300 ug of a 20-mer mutant IDH1 peptide in Montanide, given subcutaneously with topical imiquimod. Patients received eight vaccinations in weeks 1, 3, 5, 7, 11, 15, 19 and 23, corresponding to visits V03 through V10. The donors had newly diagnosed IDH1-mutant astrocytomas of WHO grade 3 or 4 that showed loss of nuclear ATRX. The samples were drawn from NOA16, a multicentre, single-arm, open-label phase I trial in Germany that tested a mutant IDH1 peptide vaccine in humans for the first time. The DNeasy Blood and Tissue Kit was used to extract genomic DNA from EDTA blood for TCRB sequencing.

The rearrangement joined TRBV10-3 to TRBJ2-7, with TRBD1 perhaps the D gene, on 6 matching bases. The sequencing used PBMCs, collected from a glioma patient whose treatment included an IDH1 peptide vaccine. This sequence was found in a woman aged 25 to 39 with glioma. Some clones in this sample may be carry-over from other donors' samples. The nucleotides read TGTGCCATCAGTGAGCCGGACAGTCACTCTTCCTACGAGCAGTACTTC. It specifies CAISEPDSHSSYEQYF.